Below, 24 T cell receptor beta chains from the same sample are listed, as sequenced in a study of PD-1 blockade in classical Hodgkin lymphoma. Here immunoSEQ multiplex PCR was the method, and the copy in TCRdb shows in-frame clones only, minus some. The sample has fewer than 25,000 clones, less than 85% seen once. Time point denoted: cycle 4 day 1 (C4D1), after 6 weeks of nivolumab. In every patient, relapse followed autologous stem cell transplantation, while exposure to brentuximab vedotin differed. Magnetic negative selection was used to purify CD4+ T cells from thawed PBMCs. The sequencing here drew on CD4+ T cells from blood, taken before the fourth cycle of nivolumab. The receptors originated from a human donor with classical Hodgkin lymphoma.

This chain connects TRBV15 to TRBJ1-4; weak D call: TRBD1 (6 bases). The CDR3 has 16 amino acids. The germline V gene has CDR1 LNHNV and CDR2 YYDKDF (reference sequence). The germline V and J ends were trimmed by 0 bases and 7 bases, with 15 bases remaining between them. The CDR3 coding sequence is TGTGCCACCAGCAGAGAGGTCGTGGGGGCGCTTGAAAAACTGTTTTTT. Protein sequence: CATSREVVGALEKLFF. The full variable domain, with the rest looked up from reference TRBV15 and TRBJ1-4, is DAMVIQNPRYQVTQFGKPVTLSCSQTLNHNVMYWYQQKSSQAPKLLFHYYDKDFNNEADTPDNFQSRRPNTSFCFLDIRSPGLGDTAMYLCATSREVVGALEKLFFGSGTQLSVL.

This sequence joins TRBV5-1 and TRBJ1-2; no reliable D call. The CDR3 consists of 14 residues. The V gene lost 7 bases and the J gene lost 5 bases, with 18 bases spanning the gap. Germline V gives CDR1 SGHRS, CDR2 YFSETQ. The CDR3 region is CASAPGQTEYGYTF. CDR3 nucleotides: TGCGCCAGCGCCCCCGGTCAGACTGAATATGGCTACACCTTC.

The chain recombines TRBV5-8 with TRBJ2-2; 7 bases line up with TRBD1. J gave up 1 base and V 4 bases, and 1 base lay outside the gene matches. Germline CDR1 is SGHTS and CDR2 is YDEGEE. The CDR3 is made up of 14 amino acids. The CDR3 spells CASSRTGNTGELFF. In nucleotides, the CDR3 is TGTGCCAGCAGCCGGACAGGGAACACCGGGGAGCTGTTTTTT. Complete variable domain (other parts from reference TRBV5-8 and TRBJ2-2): EAGVTQSPTHLIKTRGQQATLRCSPISGHTSVYWYQQALGLGLQFLLWYDEGEERNRGNFPPRFSGRQFPNYSSELNVNALELEDSALYLCASSRTGNTGELFFGEGSRLTVL.

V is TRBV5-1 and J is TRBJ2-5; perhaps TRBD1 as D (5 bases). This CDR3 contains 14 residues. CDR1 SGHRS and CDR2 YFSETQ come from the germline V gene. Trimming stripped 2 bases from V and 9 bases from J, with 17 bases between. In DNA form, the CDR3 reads TGCGCCAGCAGCTTAGGCCAGGGTGTAATGTCCCAGTACTTC. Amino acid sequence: CASSLGQGVMSQYF. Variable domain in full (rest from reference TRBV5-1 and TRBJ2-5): KAGVTQTPRYLIKTRGQQVTLSCSPISGHRSVSWYQQTPGQGLQFLFEYFSETQRNKGNFPGRFSGRQFSNSRSEMNVSTLELGDSALYLCASSLGQGVMSQYFGPGTRLLVL.

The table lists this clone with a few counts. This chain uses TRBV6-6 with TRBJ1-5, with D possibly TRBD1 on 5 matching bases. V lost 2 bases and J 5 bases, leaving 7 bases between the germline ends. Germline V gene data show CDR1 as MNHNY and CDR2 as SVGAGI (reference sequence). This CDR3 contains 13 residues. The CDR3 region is CASSYTGDQPQHF. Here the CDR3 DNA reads TGTGCCAGCAGTTACACGGGGGATCAGCCCCAGCATTTT.

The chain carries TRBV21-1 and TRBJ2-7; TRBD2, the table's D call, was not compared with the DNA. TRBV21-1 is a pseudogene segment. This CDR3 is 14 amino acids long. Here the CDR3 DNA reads TGTGCCAGCAGCAAAGGGAGCCTCATCTACGAGCAGTACTTC. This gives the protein CASSKGSLIYEQYF.

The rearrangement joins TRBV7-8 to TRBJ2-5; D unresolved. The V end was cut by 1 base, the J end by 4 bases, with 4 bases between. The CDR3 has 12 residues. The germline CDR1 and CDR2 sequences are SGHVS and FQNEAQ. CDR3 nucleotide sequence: TGTGCCAGCAGCTTAGTACGAGAGACCCAGTACTTC. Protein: CASSLVRETQYF.

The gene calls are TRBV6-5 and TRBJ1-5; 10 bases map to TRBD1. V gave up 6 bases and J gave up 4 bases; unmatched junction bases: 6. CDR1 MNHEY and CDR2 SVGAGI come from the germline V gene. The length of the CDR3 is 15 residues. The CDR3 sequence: CASSLEGQGNQPQHF. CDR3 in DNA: TGTGCCAGCAGCCTCGAGGGACAGGGGAATCAGCCCCAGCATTTT.

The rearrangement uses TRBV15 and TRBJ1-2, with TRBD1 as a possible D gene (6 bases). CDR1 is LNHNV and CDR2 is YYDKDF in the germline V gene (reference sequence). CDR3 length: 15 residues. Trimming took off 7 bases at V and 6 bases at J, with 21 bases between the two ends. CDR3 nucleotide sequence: TGTGCCACCAACAACCTACAGACAGGTCTGCATGGCTACACCTTC. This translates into CATNNLQTGLHGYTF.

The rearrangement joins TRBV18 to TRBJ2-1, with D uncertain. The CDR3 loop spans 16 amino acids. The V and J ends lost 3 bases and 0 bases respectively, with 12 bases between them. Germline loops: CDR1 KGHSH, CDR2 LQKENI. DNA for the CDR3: TGTGCCAGCTCACCTCTGTCGTCGAGCTCCTACAATGAGCAGTTCTTC. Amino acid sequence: CASSPLSSSSYNEQFF.

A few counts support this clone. The CDR3 DNA sequence: TGTGCCAGCAGCCCGGGGACTAGCGGGAGCGAGCAGTACTTC. This gives the protein CASSPGTSGSEQYF. This chain links TRBV11-2 with TRBJ2-7; 14 nucleotides match TRBD2. The CDR3 length is 14 residues. Trimming took 5 bases from V and 6 from J; bases not matched to a gene: 3. Germline V gives CDR1 SGHAT, CDR2 FQNNGV.

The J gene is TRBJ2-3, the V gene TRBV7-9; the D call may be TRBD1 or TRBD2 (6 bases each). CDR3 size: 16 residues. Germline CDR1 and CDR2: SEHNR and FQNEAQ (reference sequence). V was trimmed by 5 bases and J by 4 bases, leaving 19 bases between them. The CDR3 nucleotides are TGTGCCAGCAGCCCACAGGGAGGAAGGTCGGCAGATACGCAGTATTTT. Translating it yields CASSPQGGRSADTQYF.

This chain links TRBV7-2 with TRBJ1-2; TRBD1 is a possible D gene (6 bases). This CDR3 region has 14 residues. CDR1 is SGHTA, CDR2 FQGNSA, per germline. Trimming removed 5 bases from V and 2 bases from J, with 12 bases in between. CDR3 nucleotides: TGTGCCAGCAGCCCCGGGACAAAGAACTATGGCTACACCTTC. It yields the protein CASSPGTKNYGYTF.

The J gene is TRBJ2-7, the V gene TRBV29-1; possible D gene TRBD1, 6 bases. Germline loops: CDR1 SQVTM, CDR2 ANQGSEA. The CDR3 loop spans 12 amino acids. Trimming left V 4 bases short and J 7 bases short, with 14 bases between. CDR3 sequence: CSVGQVIQEQYF. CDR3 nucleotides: TGCAGCGTTGGACAGGTTATACAGGAGCAGTACTTC.

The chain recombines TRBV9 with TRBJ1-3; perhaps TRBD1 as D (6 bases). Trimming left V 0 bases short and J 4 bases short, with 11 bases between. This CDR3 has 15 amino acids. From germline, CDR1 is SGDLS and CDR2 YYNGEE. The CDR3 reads CASSVDWGLGNTIYF. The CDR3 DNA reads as TGTGCCAGCAGCGTAGACTGGGGGCTAGGAAACACCATATATTTT.

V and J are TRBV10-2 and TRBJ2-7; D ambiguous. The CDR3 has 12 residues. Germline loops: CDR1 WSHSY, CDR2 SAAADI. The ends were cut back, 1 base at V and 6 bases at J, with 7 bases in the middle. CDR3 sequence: CASSEWSAEQYF. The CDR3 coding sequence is TGCGCCAGCAGTGAGTGGTCAGCCGAGCAGTACTTC.

As DNA, the CDR3 is TGCGCCAGCACCTACGTCGGTGGGAGTGGGTACGAGCAGTACTTC. Translation: CASTYVGGSGYEQYF. The chain uses TRBV5-1 and TRBJ2-7; D might be TRBD2 (5 bases). Trimming left V 6 bases short and J 4 bases short, with 20 bases between. CDR1 and CDR2 from the germline V gene are SGHRS and YFSETQ. This CDR3 is built from 15 residues. Full variable domain (outside the CDR3, taken from reference TRBV5-1 and TRBJ2-7): KAGVTQTPRYLIKTRGQQVTLSCSPISGHRSVSWYQQTPGQGLQFLFEYFSETQRNKGNFPGRFSGRQFSNSRSEMNVSTLELGDSALYLCASTYVGGSGYEQYFGPGTRLTVT.

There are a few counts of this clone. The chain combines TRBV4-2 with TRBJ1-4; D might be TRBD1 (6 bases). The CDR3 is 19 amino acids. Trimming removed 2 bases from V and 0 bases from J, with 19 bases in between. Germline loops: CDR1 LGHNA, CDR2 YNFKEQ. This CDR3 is CASSQRTEGVVATNEKLFF. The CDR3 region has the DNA TGTGCCAGCAGCCAAAGGACAGAAGGGGTAGTTGCAACTAATGAAAAACTGTTTTTT.

The CDR3 DNA follows: TGTGCCAGCAGTTACCTCGGGACAGGGGGCCGAGATACGCAGTATTTT. Encoded protein: CASSYLGTGGRDTQYF. The rearrangement links TRBV6-6 to TRBJ2-3; the match to TRBD1 covers 12 bases. V shed 2 bases, J shed 5 bases, and the junction held 5 bases outside the gene matches. Germline V gene sequence: CDR1 MNHNY, CDR2 SVGAGI (reference sequence). The length of the CDR3 is 16 residues.

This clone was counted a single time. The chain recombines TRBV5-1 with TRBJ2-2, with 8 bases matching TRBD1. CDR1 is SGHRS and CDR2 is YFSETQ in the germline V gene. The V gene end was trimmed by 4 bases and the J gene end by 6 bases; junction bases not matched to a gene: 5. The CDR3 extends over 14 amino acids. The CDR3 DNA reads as TGCGCCAGCAGCCCGACAGGGGCATCCGGGGAGCTGTTTTTT. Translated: CASSPTGASGELFF.

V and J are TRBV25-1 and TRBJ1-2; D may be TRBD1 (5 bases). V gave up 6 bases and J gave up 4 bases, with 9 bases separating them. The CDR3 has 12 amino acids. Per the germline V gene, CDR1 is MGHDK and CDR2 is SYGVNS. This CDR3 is CASRGPSYGYTF. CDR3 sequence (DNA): TGTGCCAGCAGGGGGCCAAGCTATGGCTACACCTTC.

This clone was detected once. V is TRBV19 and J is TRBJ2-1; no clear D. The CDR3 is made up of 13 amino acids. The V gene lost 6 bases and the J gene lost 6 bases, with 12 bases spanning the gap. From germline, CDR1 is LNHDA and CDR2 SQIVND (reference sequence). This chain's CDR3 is CASRGSIGNEQFF. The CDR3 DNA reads TGTGCCAGTAGGGGGTCGATCGGCAATGAGCAGTTCTTC.

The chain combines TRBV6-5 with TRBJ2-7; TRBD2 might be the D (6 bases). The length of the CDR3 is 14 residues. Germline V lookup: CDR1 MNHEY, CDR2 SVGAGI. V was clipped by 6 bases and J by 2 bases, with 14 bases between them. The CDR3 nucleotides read TGTGCCAGCAGCTGGAGGGGACCGCCCTACGAGCAGTACTTC. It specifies CASSWRGPPYEQYF.

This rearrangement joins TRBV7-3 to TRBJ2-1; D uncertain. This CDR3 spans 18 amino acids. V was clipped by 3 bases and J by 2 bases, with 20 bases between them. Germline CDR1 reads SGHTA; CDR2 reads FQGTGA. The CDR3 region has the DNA TGTGCCAGCAGCTTTGTTGGCGGCACCCTCCCCGCCTACAATGAGCAGTTCTTC. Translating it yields CASSFVGGTLPAYNEQFF.